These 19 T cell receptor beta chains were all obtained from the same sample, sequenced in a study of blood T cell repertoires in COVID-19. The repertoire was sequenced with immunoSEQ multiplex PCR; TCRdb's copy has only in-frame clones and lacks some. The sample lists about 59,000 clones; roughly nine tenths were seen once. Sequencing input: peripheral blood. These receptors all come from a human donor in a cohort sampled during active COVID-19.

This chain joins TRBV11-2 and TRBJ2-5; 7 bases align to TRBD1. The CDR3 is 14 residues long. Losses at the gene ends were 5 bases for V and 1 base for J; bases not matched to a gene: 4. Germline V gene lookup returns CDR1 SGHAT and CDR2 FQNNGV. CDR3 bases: TGTGCCAGCAGCCAGACAGGGATCCAAGAGACCCAGTACTTC. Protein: CASSQTGIQETQYF.

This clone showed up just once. DNA for the CDR3: TGTGCCAGCAGACCCGGGACTAGGGAGACCCAGTACTTC. Amino acids: CASRPGTRETQYF. The chain carries TRBV7-2 and TRBJ2-5; 8 bases match TRBD2. The CDR3 covers 13 residues. The V gene's germline CDR1 is SGHTA and CDR2 FQGNSA. Trimming at V came to 6 bases and at J to 5 bases, leaving 5 bases not matched to a gene.

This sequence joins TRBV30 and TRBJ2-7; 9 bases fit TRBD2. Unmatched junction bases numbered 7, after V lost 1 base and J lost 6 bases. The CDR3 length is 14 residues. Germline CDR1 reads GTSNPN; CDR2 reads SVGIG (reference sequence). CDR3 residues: CAWSGTSDASEQYF. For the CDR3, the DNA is TGTGCCTGGAGTGGGACTAGCGACGCGAGCGAGCAGTACTTC.

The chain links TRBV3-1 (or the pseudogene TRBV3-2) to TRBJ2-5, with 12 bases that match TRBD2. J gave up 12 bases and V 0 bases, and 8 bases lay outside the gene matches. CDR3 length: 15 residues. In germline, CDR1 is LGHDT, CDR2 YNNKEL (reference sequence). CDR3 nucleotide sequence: TGTGCCAGCAGCCAAGATCCGGGACTAGCGGGCGGGAAGTACTTC. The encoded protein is CASSQDPGLAGGKYF.

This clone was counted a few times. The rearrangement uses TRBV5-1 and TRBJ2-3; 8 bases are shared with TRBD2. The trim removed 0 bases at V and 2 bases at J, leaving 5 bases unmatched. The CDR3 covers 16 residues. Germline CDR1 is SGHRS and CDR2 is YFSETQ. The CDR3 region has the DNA TGCGCCAGCAGCTTGGGAAGCGGGGGTATCACAGATACGCAGTATTTT. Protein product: CASSLGSGGITDTQYF.

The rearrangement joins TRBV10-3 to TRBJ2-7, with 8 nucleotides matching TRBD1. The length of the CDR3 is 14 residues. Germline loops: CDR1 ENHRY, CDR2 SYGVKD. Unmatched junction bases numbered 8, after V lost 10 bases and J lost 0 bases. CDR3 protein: CATRDRSSSYEQYF. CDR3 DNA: TGTGCCACCCGGGACAGGTCGAGCTCCTACGAGCAGTACTTC.

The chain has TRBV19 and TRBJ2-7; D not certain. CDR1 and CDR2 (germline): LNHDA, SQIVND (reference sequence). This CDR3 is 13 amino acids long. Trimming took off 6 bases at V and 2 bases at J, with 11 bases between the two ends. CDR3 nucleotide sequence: TGTGCCAGTAGCTTTCAAACTACCTACGAGCAGTACTTC. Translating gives CASSFQTTYEQYF. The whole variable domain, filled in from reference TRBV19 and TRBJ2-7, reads DGGITQSPKYLFRKEGQNVTLSCEQNLNHDAMYWYRQDPGQGLRLIYYSQIVNDFQKGDIAEGYSVSREKKESFPLTVTSAQKNPTAFYLCASSFQTTYEQYFGPGTRLTVT.

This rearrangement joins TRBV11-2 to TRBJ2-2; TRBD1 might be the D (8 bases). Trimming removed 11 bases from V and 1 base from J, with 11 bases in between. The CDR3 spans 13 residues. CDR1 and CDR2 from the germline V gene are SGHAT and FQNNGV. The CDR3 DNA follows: TGTGCCCACAGGGGGGGGAACACCGGGGAGCTGTTTTTT. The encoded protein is CAHRGGNTGELFF. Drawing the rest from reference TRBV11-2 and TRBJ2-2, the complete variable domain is EAGVAQSPRYKIIEKRQSVAFWCNPISGHATLYWYQQILGQGPKLLIQFQNNGVVDDSQLPKDRFSAERLKGVDSTLKIQPAKLEDSAVYLCAHRGGNTGELFFGEGSRLTVL.

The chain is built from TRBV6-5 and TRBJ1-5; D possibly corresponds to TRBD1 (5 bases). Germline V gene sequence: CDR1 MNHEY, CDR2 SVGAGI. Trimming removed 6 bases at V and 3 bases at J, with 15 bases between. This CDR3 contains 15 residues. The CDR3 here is CASRAPGTNNQPQHF. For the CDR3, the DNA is TGTGCCAGCAGGGCCCCCGGGACTAACAATCAGCCCCAGCATTTT.

This CDR3 reads CATSDREGTGNTKNIQYF. In DNA, the CDR3 is TGTGCCACCAGTGATCGGGAGGGGACAGGGAATACGAAAAACATTCAGTACTTC. This rearrangement joins TRBV24-1 to TRBJ2-4, with a tentative D call TRBD1 (9 bases). Germline V gene sequence: CDR1 KGHDR, CDR2 SFDVKD. The V end lost 3 bases, the J end lost 4 bases, and 21 bases lay between the germline ends. The length of the CDR3 is 18 residues.

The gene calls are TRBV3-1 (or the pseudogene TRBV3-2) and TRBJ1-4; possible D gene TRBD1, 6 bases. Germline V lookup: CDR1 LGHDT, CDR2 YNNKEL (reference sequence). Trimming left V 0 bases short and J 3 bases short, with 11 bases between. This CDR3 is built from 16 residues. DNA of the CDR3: TGTGCCAGCAGCCAAGACAGGACAGACCCTAATGAAAAACTGTTTTTT. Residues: CASSQDRTDPNEKLFF.

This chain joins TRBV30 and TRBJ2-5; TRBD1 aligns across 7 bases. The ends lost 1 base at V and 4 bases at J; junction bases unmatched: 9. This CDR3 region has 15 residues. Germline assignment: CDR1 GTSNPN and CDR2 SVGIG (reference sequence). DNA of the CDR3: TGTGCCTGGAGTGGGGCCAGGGGGTCGAGAGAGACCCAGTACTTC. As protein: CAWSGARGSRETQYF.

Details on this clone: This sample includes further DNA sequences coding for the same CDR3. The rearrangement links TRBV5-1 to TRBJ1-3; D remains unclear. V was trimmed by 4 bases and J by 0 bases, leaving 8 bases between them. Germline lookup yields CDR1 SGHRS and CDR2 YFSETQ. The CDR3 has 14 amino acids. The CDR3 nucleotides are TGCGCCAGCAGCCCGGGGAGCTCTGGAAACACCATATATTTT. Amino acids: CASSPGSSGNTIYF.

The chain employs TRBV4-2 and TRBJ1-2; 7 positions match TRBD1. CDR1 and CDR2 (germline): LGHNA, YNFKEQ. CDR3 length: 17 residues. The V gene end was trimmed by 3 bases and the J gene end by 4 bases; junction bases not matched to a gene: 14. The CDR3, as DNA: TGTGCCAGCAGCCATTCGGGACAGACAATTGATGCCTATGGCTACACCTTC. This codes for CASSHSGQTIDAYGYTF.

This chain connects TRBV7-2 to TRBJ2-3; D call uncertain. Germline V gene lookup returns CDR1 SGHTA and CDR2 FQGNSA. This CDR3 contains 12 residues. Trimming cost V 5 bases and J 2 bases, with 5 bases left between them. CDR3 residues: CASSPNTDTQYF. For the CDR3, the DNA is TGTGCCAGCAGCCCCAACACAGATACGCAGTATTTT.

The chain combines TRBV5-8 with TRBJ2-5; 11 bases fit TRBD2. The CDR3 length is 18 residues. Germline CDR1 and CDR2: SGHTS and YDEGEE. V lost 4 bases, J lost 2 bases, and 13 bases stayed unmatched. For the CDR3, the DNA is TGTGCCAGCAGCCCCGGAAGACTAGCGGGGTCCCAACAAGAGACCCAGTACTTC. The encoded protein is CASSPGRLAGSQQETQYF.

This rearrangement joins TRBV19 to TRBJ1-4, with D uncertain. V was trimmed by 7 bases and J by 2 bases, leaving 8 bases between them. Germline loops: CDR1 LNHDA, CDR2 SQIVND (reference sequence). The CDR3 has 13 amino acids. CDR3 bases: TGTGCCAGTATGTCGAGGACTAATGAAAAACTGTTTTTT. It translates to CASMSRTNEKLFF.

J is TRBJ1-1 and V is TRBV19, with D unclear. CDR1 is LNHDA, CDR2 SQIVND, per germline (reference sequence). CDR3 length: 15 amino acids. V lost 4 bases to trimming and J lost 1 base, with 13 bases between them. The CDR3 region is CASSTSHTENTEAFF. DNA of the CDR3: TGTGCCAGTAGTACCTCACATACAGAGAACACTGAAGCTTTCTTT.

The DNA for the CDR3 is TGTGCCAGTAGTAGTGGGGTTAGGACAGGCTTTCAAGAGACCCAGTACTTC. Encoded protein: CASSSGVRTGFQETQYF. The chain joins TRBV19 to TRBJ2-5; 7 bases are a match to TRBD1. Germline V gives CDR1 LNHDA, CDR2 SQIVND (reference sequence). The trim removed 4 bases at V and 2 bases at J, leaving 13 bases unmatched. The CDR3 covers 17 residues.